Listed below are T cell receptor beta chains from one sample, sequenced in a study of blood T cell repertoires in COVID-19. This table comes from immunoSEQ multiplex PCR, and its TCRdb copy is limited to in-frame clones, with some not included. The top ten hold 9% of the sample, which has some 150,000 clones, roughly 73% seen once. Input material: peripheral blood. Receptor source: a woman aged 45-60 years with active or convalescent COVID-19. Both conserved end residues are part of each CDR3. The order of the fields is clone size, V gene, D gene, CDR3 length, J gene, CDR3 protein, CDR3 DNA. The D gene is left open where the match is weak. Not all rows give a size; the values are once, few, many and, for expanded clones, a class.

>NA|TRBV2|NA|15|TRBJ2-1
CASSVAGVSYNEQFF
TGTGCCAGCAGTGTTGCGGGCGTCTCCTACAATGAGCAGTTCTTC
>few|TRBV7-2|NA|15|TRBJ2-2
CASSLRGALTGELFF
TGTGCCAGCAGCTTGAGAGGAGCCCTTACCGGGGAGCTGTTTTTT
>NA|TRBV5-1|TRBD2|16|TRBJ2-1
CASSLPGTSGNNEQFF
TGCGCCAGCAGTCTTCCCGGGACTAGCGGGAATAATGAGCAGTTCTTC
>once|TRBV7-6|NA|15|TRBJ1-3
CASSLWTPSGNTIYF
TGTGCCAGCAGCCTATGGACACCCTCTGGAAACACCATATATTTT
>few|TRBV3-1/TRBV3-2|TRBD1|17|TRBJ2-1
CASSQQPGQGVHNEQFF
TGTGCCAGCAGCCAACAGCCGGGACAGGGAGTCCACAATGAGCAGTTCTTC
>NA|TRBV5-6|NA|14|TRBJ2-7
CASSLDRVDYEQYF
TGTGCCAGCAGCTTGGACAGGGTAGACTACGAGCAGTACTTC
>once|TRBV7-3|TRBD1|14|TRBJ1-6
CASSFQGASSPLHF
TGTGCCAGCAGCTTCCAGGGGGCGAGTTCACCCCTCCACTTT
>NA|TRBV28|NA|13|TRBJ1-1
CASSLRRGTEAFF
TGTGCCAGCAGTTTGAGGAGGGGCACTGAAGCTTTCTTT
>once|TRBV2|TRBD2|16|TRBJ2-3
CASSRLAGGQTDTQYF
TGTGCCAGCAGTCGACTAGCGGGGGGGCAGACAGATACGCAGTATTTT
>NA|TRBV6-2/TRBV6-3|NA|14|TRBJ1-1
CASSSGQMNTEAFF
TGTGCCAGCAGTTCCGGACAGATGAACACTGAAGCTTTCTTT
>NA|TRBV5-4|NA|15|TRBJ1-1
CASSSTLTANTEAFF
TGTGCCAGCAGCTCTACGTTAACAGCGAACACTGAAGCTTTCTTT
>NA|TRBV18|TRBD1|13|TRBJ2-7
CASSPGTDYEQYF
TGTGCCAGCTCACCCGGGACAGACTACGAGCAGTACTTC
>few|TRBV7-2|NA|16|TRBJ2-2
CASNFGGAGRVGELFF
TGTGCCAGCAACTTTGGTGGGGCCGGAAGGGTCGGGGAGCTGTTTTTT